The 16 T cell receptor beta chains reported below all come from one sample, sequenced in a study of blood T cell repertoires in COVID-19. The assay was immunoSEQ multiplex PCR, and TCRdb's table has in-frame clones only and misses some. The sample has almost 70,000 clones, 80% to 90% seen once. The sample comprised peripheral blood. These receptors were collected from a woman in her 50s with active COVID-19.

The chain combines TRBV28 with TRBJ2-7; D is unresolved. V lost 6 bases and J lost 0, with 18 bases in between. This CDR3 comprises 16 residues. Per the germline V gene, CDR1 is MDHEN and CDR2 is SYDVKM. For the CDR3, the DNA is TGTGCCAGCAGCTCCCTCCTTCCACCCAGCTCCTACGAGCAGTACTTC. Translated, it gives CASSSLLPPSSYEQYF. Drawing the rest from reference TRBV28 and TRBJ2-7, the complete variable domain is DVKVTQSSRYLVKRTGEKVFLECVQDMDHENMFWYRQDPGLGLRLIYFSYDVKMKEKGDIPEGYSVSREKKERFSLILESASTNQTSMYLCASSSLLPPSSYEQYFGPGTRLTVT.

The chain is built from TRBV7-9 and TRBJ1-1; 7 bases match TRBD1. Germline CDR1 SEHNR, CDR2 FQNEAQ (reference sequence). The CDR3 is 14 residues long. Unmatched junction bases numbered 6, after V lost 4 bases and J lost 4 bases. This CDR3 reads CASSWGQPGTEAFF. DNA for the CDR3: TGTGCCAGCAGCTGGGGACAGCCAGGCACTGAAGCTTTCTTT.

Only one count was recorded for this clone. V is TRBV2 and J is TRBJ2-7, with D perhaps TRBD2 (6 bases). This CDR3 spans 16 amino acids. CDR1 SNHLY and CDR2 FYNNEI come from the germline V gene. The V and J ends lost 8 bases and 5 bases respectively, with 25 bases between them. The CDR3 sequence: CASGALREGKQDEQYF. The CDR3 DNA is TGTGCCAGCGGGGCGTTGCGGGAAGGGAAGCAGGACGAGCAGTACTTC.

The chain recombines TRBV7-9 with TRBJ2-7; 8 nucleotides line up with TRBD1. From germline, CDR1 is SEHNR and CDR2 FQNEAQ (reference sequence). The CDR3 is 16 residues long. After removal of 4 bases from V and 6 bases from J, the junction contained 14 bases not matched to a gene. The CDR3 DNA reads as TGTGCCAGCAGCTCGACGGGCTCCGGGACAGGCCCCGAGCAGTACTTC. Protein product: CASSSTGSGTGPEQYF.

This clone was counted a single time. The J gene is TRBJ2-2, the V gene TRBV6-5; 7 bases align to TRBD1. The CDR3 extends over 15 amino acids. The ends lost 7 bases at V and 0 bases at J; junction bases unmatched: 5. Germline lookup yields CDR1 MNHEY and CDR2 SVGAGI. The CDR3 coding sequence is TGTGCCAGCACTCGGGACAGCCCGAACACCGGGGAGCTGTTTTTT. This translates into CASTRDSPNTGELFF.

The gene calls are TRBV28 and TRBJ2-3; 10 bases line up with TRBD1. Trimming at V came to 1 base and at J to 3 bases, leaving 10 bases not matched to a gene. The CDR3 has 18 residues. Germline V gives CDR1 MDHEN, CDR2 SYDVKM. The chain's CDR3 is CASSLLTGTGEETDTQYF. The CDR3 coding sequence is TGTGCCAGCAGTTTATTGACCGGGACAGGGGAGGAAACAGATACGCAGTATTTT.

This chain links TRBV3-1 (or the pseudogene TRBV3-2) with TRBJ2-1; 8 nucleotides match TRBD2. The CDR3 is 16 amino acids. The V gene's germline CDR1 is LGHDT and CDR2 YNNKEL (reference sequence). The junction had 5 bases not matched to a gene; V was cut back by 0 bases and J by 4 bases. The CDR3 region has the DNA TGTGCCAGCAGCCAAGATCCGGGAGGGCGTTACAATGAGCAGTTCTTC. Protein: CASSQDPGGRYNEQFF.

This clone was picked up a small number of times. The gene calls are TRBV5-8 and TRBJ1-1; 9 bases are a match to TRBD1. V was pared by 3 bases and J by 1 base, with 7 bases of the junction left unmatched. Germline lookup yields CDR1 SGHTS and CDR2 YDEGEE. The CDR3 loop spans 16 amino acids. The DNA of the CDR3 is TGTGCCAGCAGCTGGCCCGGGACAGGGTGGAACACTGAAGCTTTCTTT. Encoded protein: CASSWPGTGWNTEAFF.

Details on this clone: This CDR3 is also generated by other DNA sequences in the sample. The rearrangement joins TRBV12-3 or TRBV12-4 to TRBJ2-7; D ambiguous. Trimming stripped 5 bases from V and 2 bases from J, with 4 bases between. The CDR3 runs to 11 residues. In DNA, the CDR3 is TGTGCCAGCAGTCCCGCCTACGAGCAGTACTTC. Amino acids: CASSPAYEQYF.

The chain uses TRBV7-8 and TRBJ2-3, with TRBD2 matching 11 bases. Trimming removed 0 bases from V and 2 bases from J; junction bases left unmatched: 1. CDR1 and CDR2 (germline): SGHVS, FQNEAQ. This CDR3 spans 16 amino acids. CDR3 bases: TGTGCCAGCAGCTTAGCACTAGCGGGAGCCACAGATACGCAGTATTTT. As protein: CASSLALAGATDTQYF.

The chain has TRBV19 and TRBJ1-1; 9 bases align to TRBD1. The J segment lost 0 bases and the V segment lost 10 bases, leaving 9 bases of the junction unmatched. Germline CDR1 reads LNHDA; CDR2 reads SQIVND (reference sequence). The CDR3 length is 15 residues. The DNA for the CDR3 is TGTGCCACCTCGAGACAGGGGGACCTGAACACTGAAGCTTTCTTT. Translation: CATSRQGDLNTEAFF.

The CDR3 nucleotides are TGTGCCAGCAGCTCAAGCGGGGGTGACCTCTTCTACGAGCAGTACTTC. This codes for CASSSSGGDLFYEQYF. This rearrangement joins TRBV5-6 to TRBJ2-7, with 8 nucleotides matching TRBD2. The CDR3 has 16 amino acids. J was trimmed by 3 bases and V by 3 bases; bases with no gene match: 11. Germline values: CDR1 SGHDT, CDR2 YYEEEE.

The rearrangement uses TRBV5-3 and TRBJ2-1; TRBD2 might be the D (6 bases). TRBV5-3 is identified as an open reading frame with a role that is uncertain. V lost 3 bases, J lost 5 bases, and 18 bases lay in between. The CDR3 is 16 residues long. CDR3 sequence (DNA): TGTGCCAGAAGCTCCCCACCTAGACTAGACCACAATGAGCAGTTCTTC. It encodes CARSSPPRLDHNEQFF.

There are a few counts of this clone. The genes are TRBV28 and TRBJ1-5, with D uncertain. Per germline, CDR1 MDHEN and CDR2 SYDVKM. V lost 0 bases to trimming and J lost 7 bases, with 10 bases between them. This CDR3 region has 14 residues. CDR3 nucleotide sequence: TGTGCCAGCAGTTTATGGGGAGGAGGCCAGCCCCAGCATTTT. This translates into CASSLWGGGQPQHF. Filled out from reference TRBV28 and TRBJ1-5, the complete variable domain reads DVKVTQSSRYLVKRTGEKVFLECVQDMDHENMFWYRQDPGLGLRLIYFSYDVKMKEKGDIPEGYSVSREKKERFSLILESASTNQTSMYLCASSLWGGGQPQHFGDGTRLSIL.

The V call is TRBV6-5, the J call TRBJ2-7, with 9 bases lining up with TRBD1. The length of the CDR3 is 16 residues. Germline assignment: CDR1 MNHEY and CDR2 SVGAGI. V lost 0 bases and J lost 2; bases outside the gene matches: 5. The CDR3 spells CASSYSPGQGPYEQYF. CDR3 coding DNA: TGTGCCAGCAGTTACTCCCCGGGACAGGGTCCCTACGAGCAGTACTTC.

The table lists this clone with a count of one. This sequence joins TRBV25-1 and TRBJ2-1, with 10 bases that match TRBD2. The V and J ends lost 6 bases and 4 bases, in that order; junction bases with no gene match: 6. The CDR3 runs to 15 residues. Germline loops: CDR1 MGHDK, CDR2 SYGVNS. In nucleotides, the CDR3 is TGTGCCAGCAGGAAACTAGCGGGACCTTACAATGAGCAGTTCTTC. As protein: CASRKLAGPYNEQFF.